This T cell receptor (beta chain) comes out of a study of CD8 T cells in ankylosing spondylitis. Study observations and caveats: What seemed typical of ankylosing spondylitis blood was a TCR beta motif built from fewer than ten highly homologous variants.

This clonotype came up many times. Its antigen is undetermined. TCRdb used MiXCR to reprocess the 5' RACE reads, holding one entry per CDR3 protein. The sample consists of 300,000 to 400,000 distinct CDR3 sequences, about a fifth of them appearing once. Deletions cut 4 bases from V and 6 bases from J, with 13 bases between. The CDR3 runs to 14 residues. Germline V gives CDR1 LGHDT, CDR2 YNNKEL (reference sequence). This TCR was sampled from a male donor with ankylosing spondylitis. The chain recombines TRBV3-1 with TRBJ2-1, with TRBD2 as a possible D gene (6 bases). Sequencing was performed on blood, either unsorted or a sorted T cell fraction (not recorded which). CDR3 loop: CASSLRGFPNEQFF. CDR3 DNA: TGTGCCAGCAGCCTACGGGGGTTCCCCAATGAGCAGTTCTTC.